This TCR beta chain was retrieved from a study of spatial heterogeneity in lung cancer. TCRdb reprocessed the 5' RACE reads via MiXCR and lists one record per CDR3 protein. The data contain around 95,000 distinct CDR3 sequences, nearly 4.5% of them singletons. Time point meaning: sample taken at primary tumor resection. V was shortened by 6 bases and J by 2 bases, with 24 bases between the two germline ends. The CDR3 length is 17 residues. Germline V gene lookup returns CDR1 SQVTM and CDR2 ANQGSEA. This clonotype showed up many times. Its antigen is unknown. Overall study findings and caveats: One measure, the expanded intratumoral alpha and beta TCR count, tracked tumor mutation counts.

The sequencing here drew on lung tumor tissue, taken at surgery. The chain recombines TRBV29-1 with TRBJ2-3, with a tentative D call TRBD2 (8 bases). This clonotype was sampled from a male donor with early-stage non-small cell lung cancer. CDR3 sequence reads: CSVQLGGLAGPTDTQYF. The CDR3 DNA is TGCAGCGTACAACTAGGGGGCCTAGCGGGTCCCACAGATACGCAGTATTTT.